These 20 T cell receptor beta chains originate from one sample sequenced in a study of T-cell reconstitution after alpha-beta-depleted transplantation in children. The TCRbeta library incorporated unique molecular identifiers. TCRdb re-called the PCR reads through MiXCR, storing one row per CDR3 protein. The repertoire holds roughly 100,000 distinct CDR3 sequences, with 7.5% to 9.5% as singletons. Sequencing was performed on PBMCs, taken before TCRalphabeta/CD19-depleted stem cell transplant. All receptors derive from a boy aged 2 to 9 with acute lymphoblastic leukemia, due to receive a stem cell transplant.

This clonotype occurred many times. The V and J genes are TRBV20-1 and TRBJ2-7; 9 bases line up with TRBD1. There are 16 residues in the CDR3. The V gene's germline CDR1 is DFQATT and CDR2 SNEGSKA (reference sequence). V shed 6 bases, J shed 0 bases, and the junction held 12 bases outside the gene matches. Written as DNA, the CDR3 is TGCAGTGCCTCAATACCGGGACAGGGATTCTCCTACGAGCAGTACTTC. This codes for CSASIPGQGFSYEQYF.

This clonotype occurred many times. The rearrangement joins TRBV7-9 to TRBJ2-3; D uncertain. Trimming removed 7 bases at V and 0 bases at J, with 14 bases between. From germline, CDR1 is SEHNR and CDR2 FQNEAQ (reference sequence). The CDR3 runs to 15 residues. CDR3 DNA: TGTGCCAGCACCGAGCTGGGCTCCAGCACAGATACGCAGTATTTT. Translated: CASTELGSSTDTQYF.

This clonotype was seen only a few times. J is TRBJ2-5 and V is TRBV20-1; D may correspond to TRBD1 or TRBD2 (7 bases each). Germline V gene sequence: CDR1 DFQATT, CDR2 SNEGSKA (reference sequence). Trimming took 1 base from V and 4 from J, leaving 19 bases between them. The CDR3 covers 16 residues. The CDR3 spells CSARGGGGAESETQYF. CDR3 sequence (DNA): TGCAGTGCTAGAGGGGGAGGGGGCGCGGAGTCAGAGACCCAGTACTTC.

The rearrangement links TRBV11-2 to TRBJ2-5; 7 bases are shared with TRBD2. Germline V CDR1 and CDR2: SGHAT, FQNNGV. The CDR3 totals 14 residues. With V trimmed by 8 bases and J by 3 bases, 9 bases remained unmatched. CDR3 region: CASGRTSDKETQYF. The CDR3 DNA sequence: TGTGCCAGCGGAAGGACTAGTGATAAAGAGACCCAGTACTTC.

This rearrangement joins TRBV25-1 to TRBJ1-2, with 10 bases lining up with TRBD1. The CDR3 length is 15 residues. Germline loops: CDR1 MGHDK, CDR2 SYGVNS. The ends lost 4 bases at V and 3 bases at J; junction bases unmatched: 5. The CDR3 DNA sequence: TGTGCCAGCAGTGCCTTGGACAGGGGGGACTATGGCTACACCTTC. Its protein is CASSALDRGDYGYTF.

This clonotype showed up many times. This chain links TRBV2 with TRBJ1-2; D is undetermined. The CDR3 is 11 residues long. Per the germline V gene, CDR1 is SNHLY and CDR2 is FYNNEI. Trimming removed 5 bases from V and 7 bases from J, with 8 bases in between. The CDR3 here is CASSNSVGYTF. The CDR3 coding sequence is TGTGCCAGCAGTAACAGCGTTGGCTACACCTTC.

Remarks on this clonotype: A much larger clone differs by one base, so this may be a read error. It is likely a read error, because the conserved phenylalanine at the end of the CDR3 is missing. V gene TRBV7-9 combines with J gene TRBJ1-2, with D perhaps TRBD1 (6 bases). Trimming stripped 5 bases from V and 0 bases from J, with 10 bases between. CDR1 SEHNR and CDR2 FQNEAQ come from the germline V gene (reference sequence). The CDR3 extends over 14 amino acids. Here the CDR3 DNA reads TGTGCCAGCAGCCCGACAGGCACTAACTATGGCTACACCTAC. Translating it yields CASSPTGTNYGYTY.

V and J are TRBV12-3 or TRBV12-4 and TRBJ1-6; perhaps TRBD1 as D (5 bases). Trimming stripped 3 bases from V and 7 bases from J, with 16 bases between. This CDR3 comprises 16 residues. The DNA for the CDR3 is TGTGCCAGCAGTTTGGGCTGGGGCACCTTGAATTCACCCCTCCACTTT. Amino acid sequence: CASSLGWGTLNSPLHF.

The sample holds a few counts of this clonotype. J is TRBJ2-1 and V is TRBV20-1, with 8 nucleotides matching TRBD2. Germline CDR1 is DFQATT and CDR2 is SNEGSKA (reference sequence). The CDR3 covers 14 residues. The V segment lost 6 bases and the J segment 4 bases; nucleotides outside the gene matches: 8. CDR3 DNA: TGCAGTGCCTCCCCACCGGGGGGGTACAATGAGCAGTTCTTC. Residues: CSASPPGGYNEQFF.

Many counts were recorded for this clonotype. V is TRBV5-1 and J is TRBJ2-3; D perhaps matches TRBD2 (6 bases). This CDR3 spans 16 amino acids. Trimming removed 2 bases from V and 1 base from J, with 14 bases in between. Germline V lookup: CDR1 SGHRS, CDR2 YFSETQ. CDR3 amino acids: CASSFATGGGTDTQYF. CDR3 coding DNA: TGCGCCAGCAGCTTCGCAACAGGAGGGGGCACAGATACGCAGTATTTT.

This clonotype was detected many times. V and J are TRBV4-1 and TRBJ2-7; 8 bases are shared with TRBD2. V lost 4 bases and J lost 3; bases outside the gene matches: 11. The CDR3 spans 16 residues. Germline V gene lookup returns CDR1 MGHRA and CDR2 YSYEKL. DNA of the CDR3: TGCGCCAGCAGCCCCCTTGGGCGGACTAGCTACTACGAGCAGTACTTC. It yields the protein CASSPLGRTSYYEQYF.

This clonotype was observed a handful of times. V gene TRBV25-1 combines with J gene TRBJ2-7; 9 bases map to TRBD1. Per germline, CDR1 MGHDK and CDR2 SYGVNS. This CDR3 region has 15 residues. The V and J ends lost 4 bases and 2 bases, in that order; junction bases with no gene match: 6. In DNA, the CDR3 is TGTGCCAGCAGTGGTAGGGACAGGGTGCCCTACGAGCAGTACTTC. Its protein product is CASSGRDRVPYEQYF.

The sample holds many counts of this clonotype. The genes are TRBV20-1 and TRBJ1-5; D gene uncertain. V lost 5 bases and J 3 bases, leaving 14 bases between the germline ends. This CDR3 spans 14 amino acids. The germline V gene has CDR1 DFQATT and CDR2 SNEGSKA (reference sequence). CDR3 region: CSAGLRRFNQPQHF. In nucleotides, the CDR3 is TGCAGTGCTGGCCTCCGCAGGTTCAATCAGCCCCAGCATTTT.

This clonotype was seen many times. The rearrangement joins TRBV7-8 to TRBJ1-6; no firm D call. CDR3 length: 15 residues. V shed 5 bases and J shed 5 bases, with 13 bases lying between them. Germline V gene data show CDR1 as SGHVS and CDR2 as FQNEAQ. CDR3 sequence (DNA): TGTGCCAGCAGCCTGGCATGGGATCATAATTCACCCCTCCACTTT. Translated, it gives CASSLAWDHNSPLHF.

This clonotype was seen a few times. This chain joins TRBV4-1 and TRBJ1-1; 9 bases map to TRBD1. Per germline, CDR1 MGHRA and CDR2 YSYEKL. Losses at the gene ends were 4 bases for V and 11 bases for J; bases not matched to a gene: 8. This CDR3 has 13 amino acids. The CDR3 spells CASSPRDRVVAFF. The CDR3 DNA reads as TGCGCCAGCAGCCCCCGGGACAGGGTGGTGGCTTTCTTT.

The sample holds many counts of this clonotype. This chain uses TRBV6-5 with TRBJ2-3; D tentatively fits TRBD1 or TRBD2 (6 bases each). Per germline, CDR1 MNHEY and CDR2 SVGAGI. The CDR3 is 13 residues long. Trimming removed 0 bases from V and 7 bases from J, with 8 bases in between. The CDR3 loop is CASSYSGGNTQYF. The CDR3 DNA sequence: TGTGCCAGCAGTTACTCGGGGGGCAATACGCAGTATTTT.

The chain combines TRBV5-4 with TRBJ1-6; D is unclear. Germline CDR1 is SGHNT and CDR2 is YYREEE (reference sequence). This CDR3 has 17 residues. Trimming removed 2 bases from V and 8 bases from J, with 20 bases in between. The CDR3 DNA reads TGTGCCAGCAGCTTTGGCCTCGGGAGAGGAGTCGATTCACCCCTCCACTTT. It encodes CASSFGLGRGVDSPLHF.

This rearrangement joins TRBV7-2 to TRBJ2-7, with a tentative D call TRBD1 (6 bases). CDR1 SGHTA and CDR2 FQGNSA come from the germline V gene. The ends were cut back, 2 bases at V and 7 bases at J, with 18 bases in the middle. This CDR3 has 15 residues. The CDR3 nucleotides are TGTGCCAGCAGCTTATATACGGGGATGGACAGAGAGCAGTACTTC. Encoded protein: CASSLYTGMDREQYF.

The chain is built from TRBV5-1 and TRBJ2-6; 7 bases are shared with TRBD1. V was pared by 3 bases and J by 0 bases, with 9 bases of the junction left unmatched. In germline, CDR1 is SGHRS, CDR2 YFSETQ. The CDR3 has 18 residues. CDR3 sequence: CASSWAVGTDSGANVLTF. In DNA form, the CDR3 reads TGCGCCAGCAGCTGGGCGGTGGGGACAGACTCTGGGGCCAACGTCCTGACTTTC.

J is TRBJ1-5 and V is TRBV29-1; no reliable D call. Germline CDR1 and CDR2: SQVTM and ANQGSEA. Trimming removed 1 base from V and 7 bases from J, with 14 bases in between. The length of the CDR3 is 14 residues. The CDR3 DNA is TGCAGCGTTGAAGCCTCAACTCCTGACCAGCCCCAGCATTTT. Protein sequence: CSVEASTPDQPQHF.